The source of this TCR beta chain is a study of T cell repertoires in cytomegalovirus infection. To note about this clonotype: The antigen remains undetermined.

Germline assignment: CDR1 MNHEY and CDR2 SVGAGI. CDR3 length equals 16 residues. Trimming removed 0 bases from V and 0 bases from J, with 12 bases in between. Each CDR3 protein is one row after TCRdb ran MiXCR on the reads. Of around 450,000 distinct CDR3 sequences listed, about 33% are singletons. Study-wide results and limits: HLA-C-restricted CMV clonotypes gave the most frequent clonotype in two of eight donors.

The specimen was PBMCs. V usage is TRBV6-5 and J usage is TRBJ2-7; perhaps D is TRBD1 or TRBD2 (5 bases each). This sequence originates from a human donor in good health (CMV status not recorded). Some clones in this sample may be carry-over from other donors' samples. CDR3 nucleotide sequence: TGTGCCAGCAGTTACTCGGGGGACCCGAGCTCCTACGAGCAGTACTTC. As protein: CASSYSGDPSSYEQYF.